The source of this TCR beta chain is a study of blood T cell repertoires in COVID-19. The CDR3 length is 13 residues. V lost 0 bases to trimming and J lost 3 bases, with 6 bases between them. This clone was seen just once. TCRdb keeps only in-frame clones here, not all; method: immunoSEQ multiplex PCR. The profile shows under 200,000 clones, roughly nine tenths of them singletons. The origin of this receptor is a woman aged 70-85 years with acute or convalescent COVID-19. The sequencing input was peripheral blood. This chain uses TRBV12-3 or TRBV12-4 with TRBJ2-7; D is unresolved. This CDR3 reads CASSLAGHYEQYF. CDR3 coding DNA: TGTGCCAGCAGTTTAGCGGGCCACTACGAGCAGTACTTC.